The next 16 T cell receptor beta chains were all read from a single sample in a study of control samples from healthy donors and cancer patients. Repertoires were generated with immunoSEQ multiplex PCR, while TCRdb's copy carries only in-frame clones and drops some. The profile shows 65,000 to 70,000 clones, about four fifths of them singletons. The sample was PBMCs. Every receptor here comes from a woman aged 50 to 60 with lung cancer.

The rearrangement joins TRBV6-5 to TRBJ1-2; 9 nucleotides match TRBD1. The trim removed 6 bases at V and 8 bases at J, leaving 10 bases unmatched. This CDR3 is built from 14 residues. CDR1 is MNHEY, CDR2 SVGAGI, per germline. CDR3 region: CASRPPQGASGYTF. CDR3 sequence (DNA): TGTGCCAGCAGACCTCCACAGGGGGCGTCCGGCTACACCTTC.

The gene calls are TRBV5-1 and TRBJ2-2; D is unresolved. CDR1 is SGHRS, CDR2 YFSETQ, per germline. The CDR3 is 14 amino acids. V was shortened by 3 bases and J by 1 base, with 7 bases between the two germline ends. CDR3 loop: CASSWVGNTGELFF. The CDR3 nucleotides read TGCGCCAGCAGCTGGGTGGGGAACACCGGGGAGCTGTTTTTT.

V gene TRBV4-3 combines with J gene TRBJ2-5, with unresolved D. V lost 1 base to trimming and J lost 1 base, with 7 bases between them. The CDR3 loop spans 14 amino acids. Germline CDR1 is LGHNA and CDR2 is YSLEER. The CDR3 DNA follows: TGCGCCAGCAGCCAAGTGGGTGCCCAAGAGACCCAGTACTTC. It encodes CASSQVGAQETQYF.

The chain uses TRBV30 and TRBJ1-3; weak D call: TRBD1 (5 bases). V lost 0 bases, J lost 2 bases, and 11 bases lay in between. CDR1 and CDR2 (germline): GTSNPN, SVGIG (reference sequence). The CDR3 runs 15 residues. The CDR3 region is CAWSVGTSPGNTIYF. In DNA, the CDR3 is TGTGCCTGGAGTGTAGGGACTAGCCCTGGAAACACCATATATTTT.

The chain uses TRBV4-1 and TRBJ1-2, with D maybe TRBD1 (5 bases). CDR1 and CDR2 from the germline V gene are MGHRA and YSYEKL. There are 13 residues in the CDR3. Trimming removed 3 bases from V and 5 bases from J, with 10 bases in between. In DNA form, the CDR3 reads TGCGCCAGCAGCCATACAGGAGATTATGGCTACACCTTC. It yields the protein CASSHTGDYGYTF.

The rearrangement joins TRBV10-1 to TRBJ2-3, with D uncertain. The CDR3 contains 15 residues. V was shortened by 0 bases and J by 2 bases, with 9 bases between the two germline ends. CDR1 is WNHNN and CDR2 is SYGVQD in the germline V gene (reference sequence). The CDR3 DNA follows: TGCGCCAGCAGTGAGTCGAATACTAACACAGATACGCAGTATTTT. As protein: CASSESNTNTDTQYF.

The chain links TRBV7-3 to TRBJ1-1; D gene uncertain. The CDR3 loop spans 13 amino acids. V shed 2 bases and J shed 3 bases, with 7 bases lying between them. Germline V lookup: CDR1 SGHTA, CDR2 FQGTGA. The CDR3 reads CASSLVGDTEAFF. CDR3 in DNA: TGTGCCAGCAGCTTAGTAGGTGACACTGAAGCTTTCTTT.

This clone was counted a single time. This chain links TRBV19 with TRBJ1-1; tentatively, D is TRBD1 (5 bases). CDR3 length: 12 residues. V lost 1 base, J lost 10 bases, and 10 bases lay in between. In germline, CDR1 is LNHDA, CDR2 SQIVND (reference sequence). The CDR3 loop reads CASSIAPGRAFF. CDR3 nucleotides: TGTGCCAGTAGTATAGCCCCGGGACGAGCTTTCTTT.

CDR3 bases: TGTGCCAGCAGTTACTCCTCAGGGAAAGAGACCCAGTACTTC. This gives the protein CASSYSSGKETQYF. V usage is TRBV6-6 and J usage is TRBJ2-5; a weak D match, TRBD1 (5 bases). V lost 0 bases, J lost 3 bases, and 8 bases lay in between. The CDR3 has 14 residues. From germline, CDR1 is MNHNY and CDR2 SVGAGI (reference sequence).

J is TRBJ1-2 and V is TRBV7-9; D is undetermined. The CDR3 has 14 amino acids. Trimming shortened V by 5 bases and J by 6 bases, and 16 bases separated the two germline ends. Germline loops: CDR1 SEHNR, CDR2 FQNEAQ (reference sequence). CDR3 sequence (DNA): TGTGCCAGCAGCACCTTGAGTACGACTGATGGCTACACCTTC. This translates into CASSTLSTTDGYTF.

V usage is TRBV24-1 and J usage is TRBJ1-2; 8 nucleotides agree with TRBD1. Germline V gene lookup returns CDR1 KGHDR and CDR2 SFDVKD. The J segment lost 7 bases and the V segment lost 5 bases, leaving 8 bases of the junction unmatched. The CDR3 spans 14 residues. In DNA, the CDR3 is TGTGCCACCAGTGTAGGACAGGGACCCTCTGGCTACACCTTC. It encodes CATSVGQGPSGYTF.

The chain has TRBV7-2 and TRBJ1-1, with 7 positions matching TRBD1. Germline V CDR1 and CDR2: SGHTA, FQGNSA. The ends lost 5 bases at V and 1 base at J; junction bases unmatched: 7. The CDR3 is 15 amino acids. DNA of the CDR3: TGTGCCAGCAGCCCGAGAACAGGGGCGAACACTGAAGCTTTCTTT. Protein: CASSPRTGANTEAFF. Combining the CDR3 with reference TRBV7-2 and TRBJ1-1 gives the whole variable domain GAGVSQSPSNKVTEKGKDVELRCDPISGHTALYWYRQSLGQGLEFLIYFQGNSAPDKSGLPSDRFSAERTGGSVSTLTIQRTQQEDSAVYLCASSPRTGANTEAFFGQGTRLTVV.

The CDR3, as DNA: TGTGCCAGCAGCTTAGAAGGGGGGTTGATCACTGAAGCTTTCTTT. Protein product: CASSLEGGLITEAFF. The gene calls are TRBV11-2 and TRBJ1-1, with D tentatively TRBD1 (6 bases). The CDR3 runs 15 residues. V was cut by 0 bases and J by 4 bases, with 12 bases left in between. The germline V gene encodes CDR1 SGHAT and CDR2 FQNNGV.

The V gene is TRBV11-2, the J gene TRBJ2-5; 8 bases line up with TRBD2. The V segment lost 1 base and the J segment 1 base; nucleotides outside the gene matches: 5. There are 16 residues in the CDR3. CDR1 is SGHAT and CDR2 is FQNNGV in the germline V gene. DNA of the CDR3: TGTGCCAGCAGCTTAGTCGGCGGGGGGACCCAAGAGACCCAGTACTTC. Translation: CASSLVGGGTQETQYF.

The V and J genes are TRBV11-2 and TRBJ1-2; D gene uncertain. The CDR3 consists of 13 residues. Per germline, CDR1 SGHAT and CDR2 FQNNGV. Trimming removed 0 bases from V and 1 base from J, with 3 bases in between. The CDR3 region is CASSLEVNYGYTF. Written as DNA, the CDR3 is TGTGCCAGCAGCTTAGAGGTTAACTATGGCTACACCTTC.

V gene TRBV30 combines with J gene TRBJ1-6, with D unresolved. Trimming removed 2 bases from V and 4 bases from J, with 12 bases in between. Germline V CDR1 and CDR2: GTSNPN, SVGIG (reference sequence). This CDR3 has 15 residues. CDR3 nucleotide sequence: TGTGCCTGGAGTAAGGGAGTCGGGTATAATTCACCCCTCCACTTT. Protein sequence: CAWSKGVGYNSPLHF.